This TCR beta chain was identified in a study of regulatory T cells in long-lasting Graves disease. According to the study, TCR beta libraries were built with iRepertoire HTBI primers and CDR3-region Arm-PCR. TCRdb called the multiplex PCR reads again in MiXCR, with one record for every CDR3 protein. The sample holds 430,000 or so distinct CDR3 sequences, roughly a fifth seen once. The study's findings and limits: Lower TCR diversity was seen in persistent Graves' patients than in newly diagnosed ones. Persistent disease favored TRBV28, TRBJ1-2 and TRBJ2-5. It is possible that accuracy was reduced by the small size of the sample.

In this sample, this clonotype turned up many times. Its specificity is unknown. The CDR3 contains 14 residues. Germline V CDR1 and CDR2: LNHNV, YYDKDF (reference sequence). V was pared by 3 bases and J by 5 bases, with 13 bases between. Time point of the sample: persistent/refractory GD, antithyroid drugs over 5 years with positive TRAb. From RNA extracted from PBMCs, the TCR library was made. The specimen comprised peripheral blood mononuclear cells (PBMCs), sampled when the disease was refractory, from a patient treated with antithyroid drugs. This receptor was obtained from a female donor with Graves disease. The rearrangement joins TRBV15 to TRBJ1-1, with a weak D call TRBD1 (6 bases). The CDR3 spells CATSRGGRVTEAFF. In nucleotides, the CDR3 is TGTGCCACCAGCAGGGGGGGCCGGGTGACTGAAGCTTTCTTT.